Presented here are 28 T cell receptor beta chains from one specimen sequenced in a study of brain T cells in children with intractable seizures. Sequencing used immunoSEQ multiplex PCR; TCRdb keeps in-frame clones, though not all of them. Of approximately 330,000 clones listed, 93% are singletons. Regarding time point: blood from clinic visit 5 months post-surgery; TSC patient then seizure free. This specimen was peripheral blood, taken 5 to 6 months after surgery. The receptor source for this set is a boy in the first two years of life with tuberous sclerosis and intractable seizures.

The chain is built from TRBV5-1 and TRBJ2-3, with TRBD2 matching over 9 bases. The CDR3 contains 19 residues. J gave up 2 bases and V 3 bases, and 16 bases lay outside the gene matches. The germline V gene encodes CDR1 SGHRS and CDR2 YFSETQ. The CDR3 protein is CASSSPGVAGASPTDTQYF. CDR3 DNA sequence: TGCGCCAGCAGCTCCCCGGGGGTAGCGGGAGCATCACCCACAGATACGCAGTATTTT. Filled out from reference TRBV5-1 and TRBJ2-3, the complete variable domain reads KAGVTQTPRYLIKTRGQQVTLSCSPISGHRSVSWYQQTPGQGLQFLFEYFSETQRNKGNFPGRFSGRQFSNSRSEMNVSTLELGDSALYLCASSSPGVAGASPTDTQYFGPGTRLTVL.

The chain recombines TRBV5-1 with TRBJ2-1, with 8 bases matching TRBD1. The germline gives CDR1 SGHRS, CDR2 YFSETQ. V shed 4 bases, J shed 2 bases, and the junction held 2 bases outside the gene matches. This CDR3 spans 14 amino acids. This chain's CDR3 is CASSVQGAYNEQFF. The CDR3 DNA reads as TGCGCCAGCAGCGTACAGGGGGCCTACAATGAGCAGTTCTTC.

The chain joins TRBV2 to TRBJ1-3; D is unclear. CDR1 and CDR2 (germline): SNHLY, FYNNEI. The CDR3 runs to 14 residues. The V end lost 10 bases, the J end lost 0 bases, and 13 bases lay between the germline ends. This CDR3 is CATLGRRSGNTIYF. The CDR3 DNA reads as TGTGCCACCCTTGGCCGGCGCTCTGGAAACACCATATATTTT.

This clone occurred a few times. The chain employs TRBV18 and TRBJ1-5, with a tentative D call TRBD1 (6 bases). There are 16 residues in the CDR3. CDR1 is KGHSH and CDR2 is LQKENI in the germline V gene. V lost 5 bases to trimming and J lost 4 bases, with 18 bases between them. CDR3 loop: CASSAEMAGVNQPQHF. The DNA of the CDR3 is TGTGCCAGCTCAGCGGAAATGGCAGGGGTAAATCAGCCCCAGCATTTT.

V and J are TRBV25-1 and TRBJ1-2; D perhaps matches TRBD1 (5 bases). The V end was cut by 5 bases, the J end by 6 bases, with 13 bases between. This CDR3 has 13 residues. CDR1 and CDR2 from the germline V gene are MGHDK and SYGVNS. CDR3 sequence reads: CASSPPRGHGYTF. The CDR3 region has the DNA TGTGCCAGCAGTCCACCTAGGGGTCATGGCTACACCTTC.

The J gene is TRBJ1-2, the V gene TRBV28, with 8 bases lining up with TRBD1. This CDR3 is built from 15 residues. The germline CDR1 and CDR2 sequences are MDHEN and SYDVKM. Unmatched junction bases numbered 7, after V lost 3 bases and J lost 4 bases. CDR3 nucleotides: TGTGCCAGCAGTTTTCGACCAGGGGGCGTCTATGGCTACACCTTC. This sequence encodes CASSFRPGGVYGYTF.

V usage is TRBV12-3 or TRBV12-4 and J usage is TRBJ2-7, with D unresolved. Trimming removed 3 bases at V and 2 bases at J, with 8 bases between. The CDR3 consists of 13 residues. CDR3 sequence reads: CASSLLVAYEQYF. CDR3 in DNA: TGTGCCAGCAGTTTGCTAGTAGCCTACGAGCAGTACTTC.

The chain carries TRBV11-3 and TRBJ1-2; the D gene is possibly TRBD1 (6 bases). The V end lost 7 bases, the J end lost 0 bases, and 12 bases lay between the germline ends. In germline, CDR1 is SGHNT, CDR2 YENEEA. The CDR3 totals 14 residues. As DNA, the CDR3 is TGTGCCAGCAAGGACAGAGAAGCTAACTATGGCTACACCTTC. Translating it yields CASKDREANYGYTF.

A single count supports this clone. The V call is TRBV28, the J call TRBJ1-1; D might be TRBD1 (6 bases). Between the trimmed V and J ends, which lost 4 bases and 4 bases, there was a span of 10 bases. The CDR3 contains 13 residues. The germline gives CDR1 MDHEN, CDR2 SYDVKM. CDR3 DNA sequence: TGTGCCAGCAGTTATACACAGGGCACTGAAGCTTTCTTT. This encodes CASSYTQGTEAFF. The whole variable domain, remainder taken from reference TRBV28 and TRBJ1-1, is DVKVTQSSRYLVKRTGEKVFLECVQDMDHENMFWYRQDPGLGLRLIYFSYDVKMKEKGDIPEGYSVSREKKERFSLILESASTNQTSMYLCASSYTQGTEAFFGQGTRLTVV.

V gene TRBV11-2 combines with J gene TRBJ1-3; D is possibly TRBD1 (6 bases). Germline CDR1 reads SGHAT; CDR2 reads FQNNGV. Trimming took off 4 bases at V and 0 bases at J, with 10 bases between the two ends. The CDR3 sequence is 15 residues long. This chain's CDR3 is CASSSDRFSGNTIYF. The CDR3 coding sequence is TGTGCCAGCAGCTCGGACAGATTCTCTGGAAACACCATATATTTT. The variable domain in full, with the rest retrieved from reference TRBV11-2 and TRBJ1-3, is EAGVAQSPRYKIIEKRQSVAFWCNPISGHATLYWYQQILGQGPKLLIQFQNNGVVDDSQLPKDRFSAERLKGVDSTLKIQPAKLEDSAVYLCASSSDRFSGNTIYFGEGSWLTVV.

V gene TRBV9 combines with J gene TRBJ2-1; 8 nucleotides line up with TRBD2. CDR3 length: 15 amino acids. V shed 4 bases, J shed 2 bases, and the junction held 5 bases outside the gene matches. CDR1 is SGDLS, CDR2 YYNGEE, per germline. The CDR3, as DNA: TGTGCCAGCAGCCCCGGGGGGGGGCCCTACAATGAGCAGTTCTTC. It yields the protein CASSPGGGPYNEQFF.

The chain combines TRBV30 with TRBJ2-7; weak D call: TRBD1 (6 bases). Germline V CDR1 and CDR2: GTSNPN, SVGIG (reference sequence). Deletions cut 6 bases from V and 3 bases from J, with 21 bases between. This CDR3 contains 15 residues. CDR3 loop: CACPRTGTLGYEQYF. DNA for the CDR3: TGTGCCTGTCCTCGTACCGGGACACTTGGCTACGAGCAGTACTTC.

The chain has TRBV25-1 and TRBJ1-2, with a tentative D call TRBD1 (6 bases). Germline CDR1 and CDR2: MGHDK and SYGVNS. This CDR3 is 14 amino acids long. The V end lost 6 bases, the J end lost 5 bases, and 16 bases lay between the germline ends. DNA of the CDR3: TGTGCCAGCAGAGACGCCGGGACAAGTTATGGCTACACCTTC. Translation: CASRDAGTSYGYTF.

In this sample, this clone turned up once. The chain has TRBV19 and TRBJ1-5; D remains unclear. The V gene lost 6 bases and the J gene lost 6 bases, with 15 bases spanning the gap. In germline, CDR1 is LNHDA, CDR2 SQIVND (reference sequence). CDR3 size: 14 residues. The CDR3 protein is CASRERALGQPQHF. The CDR3 bases are TGTGCCAGTAGAGAGAGGGCCCTGGGTCAGCCCCAGCATTTT.

V gene TRBV28 combines with J gene TRBJ1-5; D unresolved. Germline values: CDR1 MDHEN, CDR2 SYDVKM. The CDR3 is made up of 15 amino acids. V shed 2 bases and J shed 6 bases, with 14 bases lying between them. The CDR3 region has the DNA TGTGCCAGCAGTTTACCCCTAAGAGGAGGTCAGCCCCAGCATTTT. Encoded protein: CASSLPLRGGQPQHF.

This rearrangement joins TRBV29-1 to TRBJ1-3, with D unclear. Trimming took 5 bases from V and 3 from J, leaving 11 bases between them. Germline V CDR1 and CDR2: SQVTM, ANQGSEA. The CDR3 contains 13 residues. The CDR3 is CSVPDPNGNTIYF. The CDR3 DNA reads as TGCAGCGTTCCGGACCCAAATGGAAACACCATATATTTT.

The V gene is TRBV24-1, the J gene TRBJ2-7, with 11 bases matching TRBD2. Germline CDR1 reads KGHDR; CDR2 reads SFDVKD. The J segment lost 7 bases and the V segment lost 3 bases, leaving 13 bases of the junction unmatched. This CDR3 is 17 amino acids long. CDR3: CATSDIQLAGVLGEQYF. Here the CDR3 DNA reads TGTGCCACCAGTGATATTCAACTAGCGGGGGTTCTGGGAGAGCAGTACTTC.

The chain is built from TRBV3-1 (or the pseudogene TRBV3-2) and TRBJ2-3; 12 bases map to TRBD2. Germline CDR1 reads LGHDT; CDR2 reads YNNKEL (reference sequence). The CDR3 has 17 residues. V was pared by 5 bases and J by 3 bases, with 9 bases of the junction left unmatched. The CDR3 DNA sequence: TGTGCCAGCAGCGTTATCTGGACTAGCGGGAAGACAGATACGCAGTATTTT. Amino acid sequence: CASSVIWTSGKTDTQYF.

The chain couples TRBV20-1 to TRBJ2-7, with D tentatively TRBD2 (5 bases). The CDR3 consists of 13 residues. The germline CDR1 and CDR2 sequences are DFQATT and SNEGSKA (reference sequence). Trimming took off 3 bases at V and 5 bases at J, with 14 bases between the two ends. CDR3 residues: CSASGGGQNEQYF. The CDR3 bases are TGCAGTGCTAGTGGAGGAGGCCAGAACGAGCAGTACTTC.

J is TRBJ2-1 and V is TRBV27; 12 bases map to TRBD2. The CDR3 is 15 residues long. Per germline, CDR1 MNHEY and CDR2 SMNVEV (reference sequence). V shed 5 bases and J 15 bases; nucleotides not matched to a gene: 14. As DNA, the CDR3 is TGTGCCAGCAGTATGATGGGACTAGCGGGTGGAGGGTGGTTCTTC. It codes for CASSMMGLAGGGWFF.

The chain carries TRBV6-6 and TRBJ1-2; a weak D match, TRBD1 (5 bases). The CDR3 consists of 13 residues. With 3 bases removed from V and 3 bases from J, the gap between germline ends came to 8 bases. CDR1 and CDR2 (germline): MNHNY, SVGAGI (reference sequence). The CDR3 spells CASSYGTHYGYTF. The CDR3 DNA reads TGTGCCAGCAGTTATGGGACTCACTATGGCTACACCTTC.

The chain joins TRBV24-1 to TRBJ1-3, with D hard to call. CDR3 length equals 14 residues. Germline-derived CDR1 and CDR2 are KGHDR and SFDVKD. With 7 bases removed from V and 2 bases from J, the gap between germline ends came to 11 bases. CDR3 sequence reads: CATRDGEAGNTIYF. CDR3 nucleotide sequence: TGTGCCACCAGGGACGGTGAGGCTGGAAACACCATATATTTT.

The chain links TRBV3-1 (or the pseudogene TRBV3-2) to TRBJ2-7; D unclear. V shed 4 bases and J shed 4 bases, with 17 bases lying between them. Germline-derived CDR1 and CDR2 are LGHDT and YNNKEL (reference sequence). The CDR3 is 15 residues long. The CDR3 reads CASSLNKGYRYEQYF. The CDR3, as DNA: TGTGCCAGCAGCCTAAACAAAGGGTACAGATACGAGCAGTACTTC.

This clone was detected once. This chain links TRBV13 with TRBJ2-7; 7 bases map to TRBD1. CDR1 and CDR2 from the germline V gene are PRHDT and FYEKMQ (reference sequence). CDR3 length: 17 residues. Trimming cost V 4 bases and J 3 bases; bases outside gene matches: 15. The CDR3 region has the DNA TGTGCCAGCAGCTCATACCCCGGGACAGCGACCGACTACGAGCAGTACTTC. It yields the protein CASSSYPGTATDYEQYF.

Comment on this clone: It is likely a read error: a sequence one base away is far more abundant. The gene calls are TRBV2 and TRBJ1-2; 8 positions match TRBD1. The germline V gene encodes CDR1 SNHLY and CDR2 FYNNEI. Trimming took 3 bases from V and 2 from J; bases not matched to a gene: 2. The CDR3 spans 14 residues. CDR3 DNA sequence: TGTGCCAGCAGTGAGGACAGGGAGAACTATGGCTACACCTTC. Its protein is CASSEDRENYGYTF. The full variable domain, its missing parts supplied by reference TRBV2 and TRBJ1-2, is EPEVTQTPSHQVTQMGQEVILRCVPISNHLYFYWYRQILGQKVEFLVSFYNNEISEKSEIFDDQFSVERPDGSNFTLKIRSTKLEDSAMYFCASSEDRENYGYTFGSGTRLTVV.

The V and J genes are TRBV30 and TRBJ1-5; tentatively, D is TRBD1 (5 bases). With 1 base removed from V and 0 bases from J, the gap between germline ends came to 19 bases. Per the germline V gene, CDR1 is GTSNPN and CDR2 is SVGIG (reference sequence). CDR3 length equals 18 residues. The CDR3, as DNA: TGTGCCTGGAGTGGAGGAGCAGGGTGGGGCTATAGCAATCAGCCCCAGCATTTT. The encoded protein is CAWSGGAGWGYSNQPQHF.

The chain has TRBV9 and TRBJ2-2; the D is unclear. Trimming left V 1 base short and J 2 bases short, with 9 bases between. Germline CDR1 SGDLS, CDR2 YYNGEE. CDR3 length: 15 amino acids. The CDR3 sequence: CASSVSGRNTGELFF. The CDR3 DNA follows: TGTGCCAGCAGCGTATCCGGTCGTAACACCGGGGAGCTGTTTTTT.

The chain couples TRBV14 to TRBJ1-6; D may be TRBD1 (5 bases). The CDR3 contains 16 residues. CDR1 SGHDN and CDR2 FVKESK come from the germline V gene. V was clipped by 1 base and J by 5 bases, with 12 bases between them. CDR3 region: CASSQVTGQDNSPLHF. The CDR3 DNA follows: TGTGCCAGCAGCCAAGTTACGGGGCAGGATAATTCACCCCTCCACTTT.